The 8 T cell receptor beta chains listed next were all sequenced from one sample in a study of identical twins. MiXCR, run by TCRdb on the 5' RACE reads, gives a single entry per CDR3 protein. The data show around 510,000 distinct CDR3 sequences, approximately 14% seen once. A further study also used this sample, focusing on yellow fever vaccine responses in identical twins.

The specimen sequenced was CD4+ T cells sorted from blood. Receptor source: a young woman in good health.

The table lists this clonotype with many counts. The genes are TRBV6-5 and TRBJ2-1; weak D call: TRBD2 (6 bases). CDR3 length: 11 residues. CDR1 and CDR2 (germline): MNHEY, SVGAGI. Trimming shortened V by 3 bases and J by 14 bases, and 11 bases separated the two germline ends. The CDR3 DNA sequence: TGTGCCAGCAGTTATAAGTCGGGGGAGTTCTTC. Protein sequence: CASSYKSGEFF.

The gene calls are TRBV2 and TRBJ2-5; the match to TRBD2 covers 9 bases. V dropped 4 bases and J dropped 0; count of bases not matched to a gene: 3. This CDR3 has 15 residues. CDR1 and CDR2 from the germline V gene are SNHLY and FYNNEI. CDR3: CASSVSSGDQETQYF. CDR3 coding DNA: TGTGCCAGCAGTGTTTCTAGCGGGGACCAAGAGACCCAGTACTTC. Drawing the rest from reference TRBV2 and TRBJ2-5, the complete variable domain is EPEVTQTPSHQVTQMGQEVILRCVPISNHLYFYWYRQILGQKVEFLVSFYNNEISEKSEIFDDQFSVERPDGSNFTLKIRSTKLEDSAMYFCASSVSSGDQETQYFGPGTRLLVL.

This CDR3 is CASSLELAGAHGNTGELFF. DNA of the CDR3: TGCGCCAGCAGCTTGGAGCTAGCGGGGGCACACGGAAACACCGGGGAGCTGTTTTTT. The rearrangement joins TRBV5-1 to TRBJ2-2, with 10 nucleotides matching TRBD2. Germline CDR1 is SGHRS and CDR2 is YFSETQ. This CDR3 region has 19 residues. With V trimmed by 0 bases and J by 2 bases, 10 bases remained unmatched.

The chain joins TRBV15 to TRBJ2-1, with 9 bases that match TRBD1. Per the germline V gene, CDR1 is LNHNV and CDR2 is YYDKDF (reference sequence). CDR3 length: 16 amino acids. The V gene end was trimmed by 2 bases and the J gene end by 7 bases; junction bases not matched to a gene: 9. CDR3 DNA sequence: TGTGCCACCAGCAGAAAAGCCGGGACAGGGCCTAATGAGCAGTTCTTC. Its translation is CATSRKAGTGPNEQFF.

This clonotype showed up just a few times. The rearrangement links TRBV11-2 to TRBJ2-3; 15 bases align to TRBD2. Germline trimming cut 5 bases from V and 1 base from J; bases unmatched to any gene: 10. This CDR3 is 19 amino acids long. Germline CDR1 reads SGHAT; CDR2 reads FQNNGV. The CDR3 DNA follows: TGTGCCAGCAGCGTACGGAGGACTAGCGGGAGGGAGGGCACAGATACGCAGTATTTT. Protein sequence: CASSVRRTSGREGTDTQYF.

There are a few counts of this clonotype. The chain couples TRBV7-9 to TRBJ1-5; possibly TRBD1 for D (5 bases). V was shortened by 5 bases and J by 3 bases, with 14 bases between the two germline ends. This CDR3 is 15 amino acids long. Germline loops: CDR1 SEHNR, CDR2 FQNEAQ (reference sequence). The CDR3 bases are TGTGCCAGCAGCATGGGGACGGGAGTCAATCAGCCCCAGCATTTT. This codes for CASSMGTGVNQPQHF.

This sequence joins TRBV15 and TRBJ2-1; TRBD2 might be the D (5 bases). Trimming stripped 5 bases from V and 2 bases from J, with 13 bases between. Germline lookup yields CDR1 LNHNV and CDR2 YYDKDF (reference sequence). CDR3 length: 15 residues. Here the CDR3 reads CATSSQSGAYNEQFF. The CDR3 nucleotides are TGTGCCACCAGCTCCCAAAGCGGAGCCTACAATGAGCAGTTCTTC. Complete variable domain (other parts from reference TRBV15 and TRBJ2-1): DAMVIQNPRYQVTQFGKPVTLSCSQTLNHNVMYWYQQKSSQAPKLLFHYYDKDFNNEADTPDNFQSRRPNTSFCFLDIRSPGLGDTAMYLCATSSQSGAYNEQFFGPGTRLTVL.

Many counts were recorded for this clonotype. The rearrangement joins TRBV29-1 to TRBJ1-5; 7 nucleotides match TRBD1. This CDR3 contains 14 residues. The germline gives CDR1 SQVTM, CDR2 ANQGSEA. V lost 7 bases to trimming and J lost 6 bases; unmatched junction nucleotides: 12. The CDR3 DNA reads as TGCAGCGCCGGACAGGTATCTTGGTTTCAGCCCCAGCATTTT. This translates into CSAGQVSWFQPQHF.